This TCR beta chain was sequenced in a study of shared clonotypes between healthy human individuals. The CDR3 consists of 19 residues. Germline trimming cut 2 bases from V and 3 bases from J; bases unmatched to any gene: 10. Germline V gene lookup returns CDR1 MNHNS and CDR2 SASEGT. Some clones are missing from TCRdb's copy, which holds only in-frame ones; the method was immunoSEQ multiplex PCR. The table records roughly 660,000 clones, less than 95% of them present only once. Donors, without exception, were Caucasian adults residing in Nashville, Tennessee. The specimen was memory CD8+ T cells from PBMCs. Indicated subset: CD45RO+ cells pooled with CCR7-negative TemRA cells. The gene calls are TRBV6-1 and TRBJ2-3; 14 nucleotides align to TRBD2. This clonotype was obtained from a man aged 18 to 30 in good health. Some clones in this sample may be carry-over from other donors' samples. The CDR3 sequence is CASSEWQGTSGRPTDTQYF. The CDR3 coding sequence is TGTGCCAGCAGTGAATGGCAGGGGACTAGCGGGAGACCGACAGATACGCAGTATTTT.